What follows are 11 T cell receptor beta chains derived from one specimen sequenced in a study of blood T cell repertoires in COVID-19. Method: immunoSEQ multiplex PCR; TCRdb's copy keeps in-frame clones and lacks some. The profile shows about 250,000 clones, around 84% of them singletons. Specimen: PBMCs or T cells enriched from blood (not recorded which). These receptors were collected from a man aged 18 to 35 who had recovered from COVID-19.

The genes are TRBV5-4 and TRBJ2-5, with D possibly matching TRBD2 (6 bases). The CDR3 consists of 17 residues. The V and J ends lost 0 bases and 5 bases respectively, with 20 bases between them. In germline, CDR1 is SGHNT, CDR2 YYREEE (reference sequence). In DNA, the CDR3 is TGTGCCAGCAGCTTGGCGGTTAGCGGAGACCCTCGGGAGACCCAGTACTTC. Translating gives CASSLAVSGDPRETQYF.

In DNA form, the CDR3 reads TGTGCCAGCAGCATCGAACAGGGGGTGAGGACCTTC. It encodes CASSIEQGVRTF. The chain employs TRBV7-2 and TRBJ1-2, with 8 positions matching TRBD1. Germline CDR1 SGHTA, CDR2 FQGNSA. This CDR3 comprises 12 residues. V gave up 5 bases and J gave up 14 bases; unmatched junction bases: 10.

The J gene is TRBJ1-1, the V gene TRBV6-1, with no clear D. The CDR3 totals 13 residues. Trimming removed 2 bases at V and 3 bases at J, with 7 bases between. CDR1 is MNHNS and CDR2 is SASEGT in the germline V gene. The CDR3 spells CASSEPGDTEAFF. The CDR3 DNA reads TGTGCCAGCAGTGAACCCGGGGACACTGAAGCTTTCTTT.

The V call is TRBV7-6, the J call TRBJ1-5; the D gene is possibly TRBD1 (5 bases). This CDR3 has 15 amino acids. The V gene lost 1 base and the J gene lost 6 bases, with 13 bases spanning the gap. Germline CDR1 reads SGHVS; CDR2 reads FNYEAQ. CDR3 protein: CASSLGSGAGQPQHF. The CDR3, as DNA: TGTGCCAGCAGCTTAGGAAGTGGGGCTGGTCAGCCCCAGCATTTT.

The chain combines TRBV18 with TRBJ1-3; D is perhaps TRBD1 (6 bases). In germline, CDR1 is KGHSH, CDR2 LQKENI. This CDR3 contains 15 residues. Trimming pared 7 bases from V and 2 bases from J, leaving 15 bases between. Written as DNA, the CDR3 is TGTGCCAGCTTTCAGTCCCAGGGGACTGGAAACACCATATATTTT. Protein sequence: CASFQSQGTGNTIYF.

This clone showed up just a few times. This chain uses TRBV3-1 (or the pseudogene TRBV3-2) with TRBJ2-5; a possible D gene is TRBD2 (5 bases). CDR1 is LGHDT, CDR2 YNNKEL, per germline (reference sequence). The CDR3 totals 12 residues. The V end was cut by 1 base, the J end by 5 bases, with 5 bases between. For the CDR3, the DNA is TGTGCCAGCAGCCAAGTAGCGGAGACCCAGTACTTC. Its translation is CASSQVAETQYF.

This chain uses TRBV5-1 with TRBJ2-1, with 7 bases that match TRBD2. J gave up 5 bases and V 4 bases, and 21 bases lay outside the gene matches. This CDR3 comprises 19 residues. Germline V lookup: CDR1 SGHRS, CDR2 YFSETQ. CDR3 DNA: TGCGCCAGCAGCCCGGGGGGAAGCCTACCTTCCCATTCCCACAATGAGCAGTTCTTC. This sequence encodes CASSPGGSLPSHSHNEQFF.

This clone was seen a single time. The V and J genes are TRBV27 and TRBJ2-7; D is possibly TRBD1 (5 bases). V dropped 2 bases and J dropped 0 bases, with 14 bases sitting between them. The CDR3 has 16 residues. Germline V CDR1 and CDR2: MNHEY, SMNVEV (reference sequence). CDR3 amino acids: CASSLLKGQSSYEQYF. The CDR3 bases are TGTGCCAGCAGTTTACTCAAGGGGCAGAGCTCCTACGAGCAGTACTTC.

The chain recombines TRBV11-3 with TRBJ1-1; D is uncertain. Trimming stripped 0 bases from V and 1 base from J, with 9 bases between. Germline V CDR1 and CDR2: SGHNT, YENEEA. The CDR3 extends over 15 amino acids. CDR3 in amino acids: CASSLDHSPNTEAFF. Here the CDR3 DNA reads TGTGCCAGCAGCTTAGACCACAGCCCGAACACTGAAGCTTTCTTT.

The chain has TRBV7-6 and TRBJ2-4; 13 nucleotides align to TRBD2. This CDR3 region has 19 residues. After removal of 2 bases from V and 6 bases from J, the junction contained 13 bases not matched to a gene. Germline loops: CDR1 SGHVS, CDR2 FNYEAQ. CDR3 coding DNA: TGTGCCAGCAGCTTACCACGGACTAGCGGGGGATACCCTTTAAACATTCAGTACTTC. This gives the protein CASSLPRTSGGYPLNIQYF. Based on the CDR3 plus reference TRBV7-6 and TRBJ2-4, the full variable domain is GAGVSQSPRYKVTKRGQDVALRCDPISGHVSLYWYRQALGQGPEFLTYFNYEAQQDKSGLPNDRFSAERPEGSISTLTIQRTEQRDSAMYRCASSLPRTSGGYPLNIQYFGAGTRLSVL.

The gene calls are TRBV15 and TRBJ1-4; D gene unclear. V was pared by 3 bases and J by 8 bases, with 19 bases between. The CDR3 loop spans 16 amino acids. In germline, CDR1 is LNHNV, CDR2 YYDKDF (reference sequence). CDR3 nucleotides: TGTGCCACCAGCAGCCCGTCCCGGGTTCTGCGGGAAAAACTGTTTTTT. It encodes CATSSPSRVLREKLFF.